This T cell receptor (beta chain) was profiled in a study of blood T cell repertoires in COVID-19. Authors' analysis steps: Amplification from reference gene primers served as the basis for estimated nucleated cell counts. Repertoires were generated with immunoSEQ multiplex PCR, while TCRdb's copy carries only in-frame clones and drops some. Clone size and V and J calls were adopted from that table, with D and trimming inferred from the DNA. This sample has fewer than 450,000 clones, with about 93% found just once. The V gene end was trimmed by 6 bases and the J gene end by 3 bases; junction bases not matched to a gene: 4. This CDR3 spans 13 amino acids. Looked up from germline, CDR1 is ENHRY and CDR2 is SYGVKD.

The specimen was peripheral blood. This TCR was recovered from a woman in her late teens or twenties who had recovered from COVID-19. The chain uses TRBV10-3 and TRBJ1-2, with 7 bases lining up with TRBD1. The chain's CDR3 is CAISLDRDYGYTF. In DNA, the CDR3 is TGTGCCATCAGCTTAGACAGGGACTATGGCTACACCTTC.